This record looks at one T cell receptor (beta chain) sequence and its context. Its target is unknown. These data belong to a study of cytomegalovirus exposure and HLA in healthy donors. This CDR3 is built from 15 residues. V lost 6 bases to trimming and J lost 2 bases, with 16 bases between them. CDR1 and CDR2 (germline): MNHEY, SVGAGI. Study-level findings and limits: The classifier, whose performance was assessed in both the original and validation cohorts, reportedly diagnosed cytomegalovirus status with high specificity and sensitivity. According to a later analysis, most TCR beta chains associated with CMV appeared HLA-restricted. Presence/absence analyses supposed approximately even sequencing depth among donors. Some TCR beta chains (around 160 of them) were listed as cytomegalovirus-associated.

It was with 60 Vbeta and 13 Jbeta primers that the PCR ran. The repertoire was sequenced with immunoSEQ multiplex PCR; TCRdb's copy has only in-frame clones and lacks some. The sample lists about 170,000 clones, more than 75% occurring once. The sample taken for sequencing was PBMCs. This TCR was recovered from a man aged 25-45 years in good health and CMV-seropositive. The J gene is TRBJ1-2, the V gene TRBV6-5; D possibly corresponds to TRBD1 (6 bases). The CDR3 nucleotides are TGTGCCAGCAGCCCCCGGTGGGGGCCGAACTATGGCTACACCTTC. Its translation: CASSPRWGPNYGYTF.